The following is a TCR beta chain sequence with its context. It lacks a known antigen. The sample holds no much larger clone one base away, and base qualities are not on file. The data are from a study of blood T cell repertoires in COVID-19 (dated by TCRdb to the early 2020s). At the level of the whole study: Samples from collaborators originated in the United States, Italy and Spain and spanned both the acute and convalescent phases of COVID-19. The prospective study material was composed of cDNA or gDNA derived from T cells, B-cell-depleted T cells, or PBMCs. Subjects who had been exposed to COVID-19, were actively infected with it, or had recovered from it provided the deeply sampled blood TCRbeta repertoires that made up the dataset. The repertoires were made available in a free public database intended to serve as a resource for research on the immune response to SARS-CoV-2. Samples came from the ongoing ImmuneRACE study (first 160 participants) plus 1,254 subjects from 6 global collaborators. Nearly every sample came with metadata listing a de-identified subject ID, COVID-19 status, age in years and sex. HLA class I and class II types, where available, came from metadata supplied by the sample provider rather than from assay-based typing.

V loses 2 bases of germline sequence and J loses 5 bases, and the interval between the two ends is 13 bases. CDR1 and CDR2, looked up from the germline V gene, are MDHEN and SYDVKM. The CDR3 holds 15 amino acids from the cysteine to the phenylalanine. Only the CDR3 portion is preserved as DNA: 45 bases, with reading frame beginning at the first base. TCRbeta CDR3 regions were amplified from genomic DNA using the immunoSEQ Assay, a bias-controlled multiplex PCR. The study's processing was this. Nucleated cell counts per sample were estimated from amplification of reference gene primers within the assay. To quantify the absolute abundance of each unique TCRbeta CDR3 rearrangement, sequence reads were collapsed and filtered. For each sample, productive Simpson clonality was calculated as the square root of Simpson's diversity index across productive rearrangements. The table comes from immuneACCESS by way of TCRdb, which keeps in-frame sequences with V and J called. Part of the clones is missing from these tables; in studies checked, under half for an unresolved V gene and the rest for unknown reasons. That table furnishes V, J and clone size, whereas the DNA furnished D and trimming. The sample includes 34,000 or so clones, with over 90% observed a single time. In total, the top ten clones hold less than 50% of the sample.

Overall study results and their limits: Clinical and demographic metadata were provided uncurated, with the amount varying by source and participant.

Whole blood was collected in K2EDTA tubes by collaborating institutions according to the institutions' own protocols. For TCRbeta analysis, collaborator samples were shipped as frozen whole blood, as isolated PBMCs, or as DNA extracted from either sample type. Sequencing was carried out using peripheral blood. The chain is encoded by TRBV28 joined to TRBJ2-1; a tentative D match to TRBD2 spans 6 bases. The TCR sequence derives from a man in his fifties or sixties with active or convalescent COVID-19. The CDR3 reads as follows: CASSLGGSGDNEQFF. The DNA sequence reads TGTGCCAGCAGTTTAGGGGGGAGTGGGGACAATGAGCAGTTCTTC. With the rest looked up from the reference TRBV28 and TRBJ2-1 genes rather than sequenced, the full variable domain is DVKVTQSSRYLVKRTGEKVFLECVQDMDHENMFWYRQDPGLGLRLIYFSYDVKMKEKGDIPEGYSVSREKKERFSLILESASTNQTSMYLCASSLGGSGDNEQFFGPGTRLTVL.